This T cell receptor beta chain was profiled in a study of blood T cell repertoires in COVID-19. Method: immunoSEQ multiplex PCR; TCRdb's copy keeps in-frame clones and lacks some. Of around 190,000 clones listed, about 78% were seen once; the top ten hold around 7.9%. V was cut by 0 bases and J by 0 bases, with 12 bases left in between. Germline CDR1 SGHTA, CDR2 FQGNSA. The CDR3 is 16 amino acids. This receptor was obtained from a woman aged 50 to 60 with active or convalescent COVID-19. The J gene is TRBJ2-7, the V gene TRBV7-2, with TRBD2 as a possible D gene (6 bases). The specimen was peripheral blood. CDR3: CASSLARRGSSYEQYF. The CDR3 DNA follows: TGTGCCAGCAGCTTAGCGAGGCGGGGAAGCTCCTACGAGCAGTACTTC.